The 18 T cell receptor beta chains listed next were all sequenced from one sample in a study of shared clonotypes between healthy human individuals. As defined, naive CD8 cells were CD45RO-negative and positively selected for CCR7, with terminally differentiated effector memory CD45RA+ cells excluded. Assay used: immunoSEQ multiplex PCR; TCRdb lists only in-frame clones, some missing. Of over 2 million clones listed, over 85% are singletons. Input material: naive CD8+ T cells sorted from blood. The receptors shown here come from a man aged 18 to 29 in good health.

In the case of this clone: This sample includes further DNA sequences coding for the same CDR3. This rearrangement joins TRBV4-1 to TRBJ2-1, with unresolved D. Germline V gene sequence: CDR1 MGHRA, CDR2 YSYEKL. The germline V and J ends were trimmed by 1 base and 9 bases, with 4 bases remaining between them. This CDR3 spans 11 amino acids. CDR3 region: CASSQGGEQFF. CDR3 in DNA: TGCGCCAGCAGCCAAGGGGGTGAGCAGTTCTTC.

The chain has TRBV6-1 and TRBJ1-5, with 7 bases fitting TRBD1. Per germline, CDR1 MNHNS and CDR2 SASEGT. This CDR3 spans 18 amino acids. V lost 4 bases, J lost 0 bases, and 12 bases stayed unmatched. CDR3 in amino acids: CASSVDRETDYSNQPQHF. The CDR3 DNA follows: TGTGCCAGCAGTGTCGACAGGGAAACCGACTATAGCAATCAGCCCCAGCATTTT.

In the case of this clone: Additional DNA sequences in this sample encode the identical CDR3. The chain's CDR3 is CASSLSGSGANVLTF. CDR3 DNA sequence: TGTGCCAGCAGCTTGTCTGGGTCTGGGGCCAACGTCCTGACTTTC. The chain joins TRBV5-4 to TRBJ2-6; D is uncertain. The germline gives CDR1 SGHNT, CDR2 YYREEE (reference sequence). V lost 1 base and J lost 1, with 6 bases in between. This CDR3 has 15 amino acids.

In its sample, this clone was seen many times. The chain combines TRBV18 with TRBJ1-1; unclear D gene. Per germline, CDR1 KGHSH and CDR2 LQKENI. V dropped 6 bases and J dropped 6 bases, with 11 bases sitting between them. The CDR3 covers 12 residues. In DNA form, the CDR3 reads TGTGCCAGCTCCCCCCTTGAACCTGAAGCTTTCTTT. This gives the protein CASSPLEPEAFF.

The chain carries TRBV27 and TRBJ2-3; D ambiguous. The length of the CDR3 is 15 residues. Germline CDR1 reads MNHEY; CDR2 reads SMNVEV (reference sequence). The V gene lost 5 bases and the J gene lost 2 bases, with 14 bases spanning the gap. CDR3 amino acids: CASSAGPRPTDTQYF. CDR3 bases: TGTGCCAGCAGTGCCGGCCCTAGACCCACAGATACGCAGTATTTT.

The V and J genes are TRBV27 and TRBJ1-2; TRBD1 aligns across 7 bases. V lost 4 bases, J lost 1 base, and 3 bases stayed unmatched. Per the germline V gene, CDR1 is MNHEY and CDR2 is SMNVEV (reference sequence). This CDR3 is 14 amino acids long. Here the CDR3 reads CASSSGGNNYGYTF. As DNA, the CDR3 is TGTGCCAGCAGTTCAGGGGGTAATAACTATGGCTACACCTTC.

The rearrangement links TRBV5-4 to TRBJ1-1; D unclear. Between the trimmed V and J ends, which lost 3 bases and 3 bases, there was a span of 18 bases. This CDR3 has 16 amino acids. Germline lookup yields CDR1 SGHNT and CDR2 YYREEE (reference sequence). This chain's CDR3 is CASSWLIGEVDTEAFF. The CDR3 region has the DNA TGTGCCAGCAGCTGGCTTATAGGAGAGGTGGACACTGAAGCTTTCTTT.

The chain carries TRBV10-2 and TRBJ2-7; TRBD1 might be the D (5 bases). Trimming removed 7 bases at V and 0 bases at J, with 7 bases between. Germline CDR1 is WSHSY and CDR2 is SAAADI. The CDR3 spans 12 residues. CDR3 bases: TGCGCCAGCACCCAGGGCTCCTACGAGCAGTACTTC. Its translation is CASTQGSYEQYF.

The gene calls are TRBV2 and TRBJ1-5; no definite D call. V was shortened by 7 bases and J by 0 bases, with 19 bases between the two germline ends. Germline-derived CDR1 and CDR2 are SNHLY and FYNNEI. This CDR3 contains 17 residues. CDR3 residues: CASTTWEGQYSNQPQHF. CDR3 bases: TGTGCCAGCACCACGTGGGAGGGTCAATATAGCAATCAGCCCCAGCATTTT.

Details on this clone: This sample also contains other DNA sequences that code for the same CDR3. The genes are TRBV10-2 and TRBJ2-7; D is unclear. Germline lookup yields CDR1 WSHSY and CDR2 SAAADI. V lost 2 bases and J 4 bases, leaving 6 bases between the germline ends. The CDR3 consists of 12 residues. The CDR3, as DNA: TGCGCCAGCAGTGAGGCCCCGTACGAGCAGTACTTC. Protein product: CASSEAPYEQYF.

This chain connects TRBV10-3 to TRBJ2-7, with D uncertain. The CDR3 sequence is 16 residues long. Germline V gene data show CDR1 as ENHRY and CDR2 as SYGVKD. Trimming took off 2 bases at V and 4 bases at J, with 18 bases between the two ends. The CDR3: CAISELRVGGIYEQYF. The CDR3 DNA is TGTGCCATCAGTGAGCTAAGAGTCGGTGGGATTTACGAGCAGTACTTC.

V gene TRBV27 combines with J gene TRBJ2-3; TRBD1 agrees at 10 bases. V shed 6 bases and J 6 bases; nucleotides not matched to a gene: 6. CDR1 MNHEY and CDR2 SMNVEV come from the germline V gene (reference sequence). The CDR3 covers 14 residues. CDR3 DNA: TGTGCCAGCAGCCCGGACAGGGGGATGGATACGCAGTATTTT. This gives the protein CASSPDRGMDTQYF.

The chain carries TRBV19 and TRBJ2-5; no firm D call. CDR1 is LNHDA and CDR2 is SQIVND in the germline V gene (reference sequence). The CDR3 extends over 13 amino acids. Trimming stripped 11 bases from V and 0 bases from J, with 13 bases between. The CDR3 reads CASGGWYQETQYF. In nucleotides, the CDR3 is TGTGCCTCCGGTGGTTGGTACCAAGAGACCCAGTACTTC.

The chain has TRBV27 and TRBJ1-3; a weak D match, TRBD1 (5 bases). With 0 bases removed from V and 0 bases from J, the gap between germline ends came to 12 bases. This CDR3 is built from 17 residues. Germline CDR1 MNHEY, CDR2 SMNVEV (reference sequence). CDR3 DNA sequence: TGTGCCAGCAGTTTATCATTGGCGGGGGGCTCTGGAAACACCATATATTTT. Translating gives CASSLSLAGGSGNTIYF.

CDR3 residues: CASSLGHPSSGRPSYNEQFF. As DNA, the CDR3 is TGTGCCAGCAGCTTGGGACATCCGTCTAGCGGGAGGCCGAGCTACAATGAGCAGTTCTTC. This chain joins TRBV5-8 and TRBJ2-1, with 11 bases lining up with TRBD2. The CDR3 sequence is 20 residues long. The V gene's germline CDR1 is SGHTS and CDR2 YDEGEE. The V segment lost 0 bases and the J segment 3 bases; nucleotides outside the gene matches: 14.

This chain uses TRBV25-1 with TRBJ2-1, with a possible D match to TRBD2 (6 bases). The CDR3 totals 13 residues. Germline lookup yields CDR1 MGHDK and CDR2 SYGVNS. Trimming cost V 2 bases and J 8 bases, with 10 bases left between them. Here the CDR3 reads CASSELALDEQFF. The DNA for the CDR3 is TGTGCCAGCAGTGAACTAGCGTTGGATGAGCAGTTCTTC.

V and J are TRBV27 and TRBJ1-1; D gene unclear. The germline V gene encodes CDR1 MNHEY and CDR2 SMNVEV (reference sequence). CDR3 length: 13 residues. The V gene lost 6 bases and the J gene lost 0 bases, with 8 bases spanning the gap. DNA for the CDR3: TGTGCCAGCAGCCCTTCTATGAACACTGAAGCTTTCTTT. This gives the protein CASSPSMNTEAFF.

The CDR3 DNA is TGTGCCAGCAGTCCCGACAGGGAGAACACCGGGGAGCTGTTTTTT. This gives the protein CASSPDRENTGELFF. The chain couples TRBV27 to TRBJ2-2; 7 nucleotides agree with TRBD1. With 5 bases clipped from V and 1 base from J, the junction kept 4 bases outside the gene matches. Germline V gene sequence: CDR1 MNHEY, CDR2 SMNVEV (reference sequence). This CDR3 comprises 15 residues.